Listed below are T cell receptor beta chains from one sample, sequenced in a study of glioma-infiltrating T cells after dendritic cell vaccination. The assay was immunoSEQ multiplex PCR, and TCRdb's table has in-frame clones only and misses some. Of tens of thousands of clones listed, around 83% are singletons. The sequenced sample was blood, obtained after dendritic cell vaccination. The origin of the receptors is a human donor with glioblastoma. CDR3s include the opening cysteine and the closing phenylalanine or tryptophan. A D gene is named only where the DNA matches it firmly. Clone size is not always given. Where it is, it says once, few, many or a class for expanded clones.

CDR3nt	CDR3aa	d_gene	j_gene	abundance	v_gene
TGTGCCAGCAGCTTAGGGGACTCCTATGGCTACACCTTC	CASSLGDSYGYTF	.	TRBJ1-2	.	TRBV11-1
TGTGCCAGTGCCCAAGGGGGCAACTATGGCTACACCTTC	CASAQGGNYGYTF	TRBD1	TRBJ1-2	.	TRBV19
TGTGCCAGCAGAGGAGGGGGCGTAGGAAATTCACCCCTCCACTTT	CASRGGGVGNSPLHF	TRBD1	TRBJ1-6	.	TRBV27
TGTGCCAGCAGTTCGGGACAGGTGATCAACACTGAAGCTTTCTTT	CASSSGQVINTEAFF	TRBD1	TRBJ1-1	.	TRBV13
TGTGCCAGCAGTGAAAACGAGTCCGATGAAGGCTACACCTTC	CASSENESDEGYTF	.	TRBJ1-2	.	TRBV6-5
TGTGCCAGCAGTTTCTCTGATCCGCGGACCTACGAGCAGTACTTC	CASSFSDPRTYEQYF	.	TRBJ2-7	few	TRBV27
TGTGCCAGCTCACCAGGGGGGACCCAGGCAGTTTACGAGCAGTACTTC	CASSPGGTQAVYEQYF	.	TRBJ2-7	.	TRBV18
TGCAGCGTTGAAGATCTGGGGACAGGGGGGGCAGATACGCAGTATTTT	CSVEDLGTGGADTQYF	TRBD1	TRBJ2-3	few	TRBV29-1
TGTGCCAGCGGGGAAGGACAGGCCTCCTACGAGCAGTACTTC	CASGEGQASYEQYF	TRBD1	TRBJ2-7	.	TRBV2
TGTGCCAGCAGCTCCCCGCAGGGGCGCCTTAACTATGGCTACACCTTC	CASSSPQGRLNYGYTF	.	TRBJ1-2	.	TRBV11-2
TGCGCCAGCTCTCCGGGACAGCTTAATGAAAAACTGTTTTTT	CASSPGQLNEKLFF	TRBD1	TRBJ1-4	once	TRBV5-1
TGTGCCAGCAGCCAAGGCCGGACAGGGAGCAACTACAATGAGCAGTTCTTC	CASSQGRTGSNYNEQFF	TRBD1	TRBJ2-1	.	TRBV14
TGTGCCTGGAGTGTTGAGGGTCGTAATCAGCCCCAGCATTTT	CAWSVEGRNQPQHF	.	TRBJ1-5	.	TRBV30
TGTGCCAGCAGCTTAGAGGTAGCGGGGGGACAAGAGACCCAGTACTTC	CASSLEVAGGQETQYF	TRBD2	TRBJ2-5	.	TRBV7-3
TGTGCCAGTAGTATTGGGGACAGGGCTGGGGGCTACACCTTC	CASSIGDRAGGYTF	TRBD1	TRBJ1-2	.	TRBV19
TGTGCCAGCAGCTTCGACAGGGGGCGAACCAACGTCCTGACTTTC	CASSFDRGRTNVLTF	TRBD1	TRBJ2-6	.	TRBV5-4
TGTGCCAGCTCACCGGGCGGGACCCTAGGCGAAAAACTGTTTTTT	CASSPGGTLGEKLFF	.	TRBJ1-4	.	TRBV18
TGTGCCAGCAGTTACTCGGGACAGGGGGCGCGGGAACCCCTCCACTTT	CASSYSGQGAREPLHF	TRBD1	TRBJ1-6	.	TRBV6-6
TGTGCCAGCAGTCGCGGCACAGGGGAAAAGCCCCAGCATTTT	CASSRGTGEKPQHF	TRBD1	TRBJ1-5	.	TRBV6-5
TGTGCCAGCAGCTTCTCTCCAGACAGCTACAATCAGCCCCAGCATTTT	CASSFSPDSYNQPQHF	.	TRBJ1-5	few	TRBV5-5
TGTGCCAGCAGCTTGCTGACAGGGACGGTCGGAAACACCATATATTTT	CASSLLTGTVGNTIYF	TRBD1	TRBJ1-3	.	TRBV5-6
TGTGCCAGCAGTGGAATTGAACAAGTAGGAAACACCATATATTTT	CASSGIEQVGNTIYF	.	TRBJ1-3	.	TRBV6-1
TGTGCTAGTGGTTTGGGGAACAGGACGTACAATGAGCAGTTCTTC	CASGLGNRTYNEQFF	.	TRBJ2-1	.	TRBV12-5
TGTGCCATCAGTGAGCTTCCACCTGCGGGGACCCTAGAAGCTTTCTTT	CAISELPPAGTLEAFF	.	TRBJ1-1	.	TRBV10-3
TGTGCCAGCAGCCAAGTATCCAGCTACGAGCAGTACTTC	CASSQVSSYEQYF	.	TRBJ2-7	few	TRBV4-2
TGCGCCAGCAGCCAAGTCGGCCAGGGGAACACCGGGGAGCTGTTTTTT	CASSQVGQGNTGELFF	.	TRBJ2-2	.	TRBV4-1
TGCAGCGTTGTGCCGGGGACTAATGAAAAACTGTTTTTT	CSVVPGTNEKLFF	.	TRBJ1-4	few	TRBV29-1
TGTGCCACCAGCAGAGTAAATACAGGGGAGTTTGGCTACACCTTC	CATSRVNTGEFGYTF	TRBD1	TRBJ1-2	.	TRBV15
TGCGCCAGCAGCTTGGAGGGACAGGGAAGCAATCAGCCCCAGCATTTT	CASSLEGQGSNQPQHF	TRBD1	TRBJ1-5	once	TRBV5-1
TGCGCCAGCAGCTATAGGCGGGGGGGAAACACAGATACGCAGTATTTT	CASSYRRGGNTDTQYF	TRBD2	TRBJ2-3	.	TRBV5-1
TGCGCCAGCAGCCAAGACCACACAGGGGACTATGGCTACACCTTC	CASSQDHTGDYGYTF	TRBD1	TRBJ1-2	once	TRBV4-3
TGTGCCAGCAGCCATAATACAGTGAACACTGAAGCTTTCTTT	CASSHNTVNTEAFF	.	TRBJ1-1	.	TRBV7-9
TGTGCCAGCATTGGCGGTGACGCCTACGAGCAGTACTTC	CASIGGDAYEQYF	.	TRBJ2-7	.	TRBV6-5
TGTGCCTGGAGTAGACAGCAAGAAAAACTGTTTTTT	CAWSRQQEKLFF	.	TRBJ1-4	.	TRBV30
TGTGCCAGCAGTGGCACGGGACAGGGGTACACTGAAGCTTTCTTT	CASSGTGQGYTEAFF	TRBD1	TRBJ1-1	.	TRBV6-4
TGCGCCAGCAGCATAAACGGACAGGGGGTAGGGGCCGGGGAGCTGTTTTTT	CASSINGQGVGAGELFF	TRBD1	TRBJ2-2	.	TRBV5-1
TGTGCCAGCAGTTTGGGACAGGGGGAGGGTCAGCCCCAGCATTTT	CASSLGQGEGQPQHF	TRBD1	TRBJ1-5	.	TRBV28